The 30 T cell receptor beta chains listed next were all sequenced from one sample in a study of T cells in Graves' hyperthyroidism and ophthalmopathy. Amplification yielded TCR beta CDR3 regions, with RNA transcripts as the source. Initially, a first-round RT-PCR of the TCR CDR3 employed the HTBI primer set. TCRdb independently ran MiXCR on the multiplex PCR reads; one entry per CDR3 protein. This table holds about 610,000 distinct CDR3 sequences, around 16% found once. The sequenced sample was blood. Receptor source: a woman aged 40 to 50 with Graves' ophthalmopathy.

This clonotype was recorded a few times. The gene calls are TRBV5-1 and TRBJ2-3; 8 bases match TRBD2. CDR1 SGHRS and CDR2 YFSETQ come from the germline V gene. CDR3 length: 15 amino acids. Trimming cost V 0 bases and J 1 base; bases outside gene matches: 1. Here the CDR3 reads CASSLDSGGTDTQYF. The CDR3 coding sequence is TGCGCCAGCAGCTTGGATAGCGGGGGCACAGATACGCAGTATTTT.

This clonotype was seen only a few times. The V call is TRBV20-1, the J call TRBJ2-5, with 9 nucleotides matching TRBD2. Germline V gene lookup returns CDR1 DFQATT and CDR2 SNEGSKA (reference sequence). J was trimmed by 5 bases and V by 3 bases; bases with no gene match: 10. The CDR3 covers 15 residues. This chain's CDR3 is CSASPLREGQETQYF. The CDR3 DNA reads as TGCAGTGCTAGTCCCTTGCGGGAGGGCCAGGAGACCCAGTACTTC.

This clonotype was recorded many times. A junction boundary mismatches the germline segment, possibly from a read error. The DNA of the CDR3 is TGTGCCACCAGTTGGCCCTCGGGTCCCTTGTACTTC. Translating gives CATSWPSGPLYF. This chain links TRBV27 with TRBJ2-5; D is unresolved. The V gene's germline CDR1 is MNHEY and CDR2 SMNVEV (reference sequence). CDR3 length equals 12 residues.

This clonotype was recorded a few times. V is TRBV6-6 and J is TRBJ1-1; tentatively, D is TRBD1 (5 bases). Trimming cost V 2 bases and J 5 bases, with 12 bases left between them. This CDR3 has 14 residues. Germline V gene lookup returns CDR1 MNHNY and CDR2 SVGAGI (reference sequence). The CDR3 DNA is TGTGCCAGCAGTTACAAGGGGCGAGGAACTGAAGCTTTCTTT. It yields the protein CASSYKGRGTEAFF.

The gene calls are TRBV19 and TRBJ1-3, with D unresolved. V lost 5 bases and J 0 bases, leaving 8 bases between the germline ends. CDR3 length equals 14 residues. CDR1 and CDR2 (germline): LNHDA, SQIVND (reference sequence). CDR3 nucleotides: TGTGCCAGTAGTGCGACATACTCTGGAAACACCATATATTTT. Translation: CASSATYSGNTIYF.

A word on this clonotype: One base away lies a much larger clone, so this may be a sequencing read error. The chain is built from TRBV28 and TRBJ1-5; D might be TRBD1 (5 bases). With 3 bases removed from V and 3 bases from J, the gap between germline ends came to 12 bases. The CDR3 is 15 residues long. Germline CDR1 MDHEN, CDR2 SYDVKM. The CDR3 nucleotides read TGTGCCAGCAGTTTTCCGGGGGGTACCAATCAGCCCCAGCATTTT. Its protein product is CASSFPGGTNQPQHF.

This clonotype has a count of ten or more. The chain employs TRBV30 and TRBJ2-2; D assignment may be TRBD1 or TRBD2 (5 bases each). The CDR3 sequence is 15 residues long. The V gene lost 0 bases and the J gene lost 5 bases, with 13 bases spanning the gap. Germline loops: CDR1 GTSNPN, CDR2 SVGIG (reference sequence). The chain's CDR3 is CAWSVFGGSTGELFF. The DNA of the CDR3 is TGTGCCTGGAGTGTATTTGGGGGTTCGACCGGGGAGCTGTTTTTT.

The chain links TRBV28 to TRBJ2-4; maybe TRBD2 (5 bases). Per germline, CDR1 MDHEN and CDR2 SYDVKM. CDR3 length: 13 residues. Trimming removed 5 bases from V and 7 bases from J, with 12 bases in between. CDR3 nucleotide sequence: TGTGCCAGCAGTCTTCCCGAGCGGAACATTCAGTACTTC. It encodes CASSLPERNIQYF.

This clonotype was observed many times. The chain carries TRBV5-4 and TRBJ2-5; 14 bases align to TRBD2. CDR1 is SGHNT, CDR2 YYREEE, per germline (reference sequence). The length of the CDR3 is 17 residues. V lost 3 bases to trimming and J lost 4 bases; unmatched junction nucleotides: 8. The CDR3 DNA follows: TGTGCCAGCAGCTCCGGGACTAGCGGGAGCCGCCGAGAGACCCAGTACTTC. Translated, it gives CASSSGTSGSRRETQYF.

Notes on this clonotype: A much more abundant neighbour one base away suggests this may be a read error. The chain combines TRBV2 with TRBJ1-3, with D possibly matching TRBD1 (6 bases). Germline CDR1 is SNHLY and CDR2 is FYNNEI. The CDR3 is 14 amino acids. CDR3 nucleotide sequence: TGTGCCAGCAGAGAAGGACAGACTGGAAACACCATATATTTT. Translation gives CASREGQTGNTIYF.

V gene TRBV7-8 combines with J gene TRBJ1-2, with D tentatively TRBD1 (6 bases). Looked up from germline, CDR1 is SGHVS and CDR2 is FQNEAQ. This CDR3 spans 14 amino acids. The V and J ends lost 3 bases and 4 bases respectively, with 12 bases between them. This chain's CDR3 is CASSFNREIYGYTF. CDR3 sequence (DNA): TGTGCCAGCAGCTTCAACAGGGAAATCTATGGCTACACCTTC. Based on the CDR3 plus reference TRBV7-8 and TRBJ1-2, the full variable domain is GAGVSQSPRYKVAKRGQDVALRCDPISGHVSLFWYQQALGQGPEFLTYFQNEAQLDKSGLPSDRFFAERPEGSVSTLKIQRTQQEDSAVYLCASSFNREIYGYTFGSGTRLTVV.

V gene TRBV27 combines with J gene TRBJ1-5, with D tentatively TRBD1 (5 bases). Trimming removed 6 bases at V and 6 bases at J, with 12 bases between. The germline V gene encodes CDR1 MNHEY and CDR2 SMNVEV (reference sequence). The CDR3 is made up of 13 amino acids. The chain's CDR3 is CASSRGRSQPQHF. The CDR3 DNA reads TGTGCCAGCAGCCGGGGACGCAGTCAGCCCCAGCATTTT.

This clonotype came up a few times. J is TRBJ2-6 and V is TRBV20-1; D gene unclear. The germline V and J ends were trimmed by 3 bases and 0 bases, with 9 bases remaining between them. CDR1 and CDR2 (germline): DFQATT, SNEGSKA (reference sequence). CDR3 length equals 15 residues. Here the CDR3 reads CSASPRTSGANVLTF. As DNA, the CDR3 is TGCAGTGCTAGCCCCAGGACCTCTGGGGCCAACGTCCTGACTTTC.

This rearrangement joins TRBV2 to TRBJ1-2; D unclear. The CDR3 has 12 amino acids. The germline CDR1 and CDR2 sequences are SNHLY and FYNNEI. V dropped 6 bases and J dropped 5 bases, with 10 bases sitting between them. This CDR3 is CASRAGTYGYTF. CDR3 bases: TGTGCCAGCAGGGCCGGAACTTATGGCTACACCTTC.

This clonotype was observed many times. V and J are TRBV2 and TRBJ1-5; TRBD1 agrees at 7 bases. From germline, CDR1 is SNHLY and CDR2 FYNNEI. V dropped 7 bases and J dropped 5; count of bases not matched to a gene: 5. The CDR3 totals 13 residues. CDR3 amino acids: CASKGGGDQPQHF. The CDR3 DNA follows: TGTGCCAGCAAAGGGGGCGGCGATCAGCCCCAGCATTTT.

There are a few counts of this clonotype. The chain joins TRBV19 to TRBJ2-2; no clear D. Germline values: CDR1 LNHDA, CDR2 SQIVND (reference sequence). The CDR3 consists of 13 residues. V was trimmed by 8 bases and J by 4 bases, leaving 11 bases between them. This CDR3 reads CASQELTTGELFF. CDR3 bases: TGTGCCAGTCAGGAGCTAACCACCGGGGAGCTGTTTTTT. The variable domain in full, completed from reference TRBV19 and TRBJ2-2, reads DGGITQSPKYLFRKEGQNVTLSCEQNLNHDAMYWYRQDPGQGLRLIYYSQIVNDFQKGDIAEGYSVSREKKESFPLTVTSAQKNPTAFYLCASQELTTGELFFGEGSRLTVL.

The chain joins TRBV6-1 to TRBJ1-2; TRBD1 is a possible D gene (6 bases). The CDR3 has 14 amino acids. Germline V lookup: CDR1 MNHNS, CDR2 SASEGT. V dropped 3 bases and J dropped 6 bases, with 14 bases sitting between them. CDR3: CASSDVGGLNGYTF. CDR3 sequence (DNA): TGTGCCAGCAGTGATGTAGGGGGGTTGAATGGCTACACCTTC.

This clonotype was recorded many times. The rearrangement links TRBV7-3 to TRBJ2-7; 8 nucleotides match TRBD1. The J segment lost 6 bases and the V segment lost 7 bases, leaving 8 bases of the junction unmatched. Germline V gives CDR1 SGHTA, CDR2 FQGTGA. The CDR3 consists of 13 residues. CDR3 coding DNA: TGTGCCAGCATCCCTCAGGGGGCGCGCGAGCAGTACTTC. Amino acids: CASIPQGAREQYF.

The chain is built from TRBV28 and TRBJ1-2; 7 bases align to TRBD1. V was clipped by 4 bases and J by 8 bases; unmatched bases: 10. Germline CDR1 MDHEN, CDR2 SYDVKM. This CDR3 is 14 amino acids long. The CDR3 region is CASSSQGVVRGYTF. Written as DNA, the CDR3 is TGTGCCAGCAGTTCGCAGGGGGTTGTAAGGGGCTACACCTTC.

This clonotype showed up many times. The V call is TRBV3-1, the J call TRBJ2-7, with 8 bases lining up with TRBD2. The CDR3 has 16 amino acids. The germline gives CDR1 LGHDT, CDR2 YNNKEL (reference sequence). The V gene end was trimmed by 1 base and the J gene end by 0 bases; junction bases not matched to a gene: 5. The DNA for the CDR3 is TGTGCCAGCAGCCAAGCACTAGCGGCAAGCTCCTACGAGCAGTACTTC. Translation gives CASSQALAASSYEQYF.

This clonotype was observed at least ten times. The chain combines TRBV28 with TRBJ2-3, with 11 bases aligning to TRBD2. Losses at the gene ends were 1 base for V and 6 bases for J; bases not matched to a gene: 9. This CDR3 region has 17 residues. Germline V gene data show CDR1 as MDHEN and CDR2 as SYDVKM. CDR3 residues: CASSLSRTSGFSDTQYF. In DNA form, the CDR3 reads TGTGCCAGCAGTTTATCGCGGACTAGCGGGTTTTCGGATACGCAGTATTTT.

Worth noting for this clonotype: The junction does not match germline at one end; this may be a read error. The J gene is TRBJ1-5, the V gene TRBV6-2 or TRBV6-3, with D perhaps matching TRBD1 (5 bases). Germline V gives CDR1 MNHEY, CDR2 SVGEGT. This CDR3 contains 14 residues. The CDR3 loop is CACSHDSGRLAQHF. CDR3 bases: TGTGCCTGCAGCCACGACAGTGGGAGGCTAGCCCAGCATTTT.

This clonotype was observed many times. The chain joins TRBV6-1 to TRBJ2-4; a weak D match, TRBD2 (5 bases). The germline V gene has CDR1 MNHNS and CDR2 SASEGT. With 1 base removed from V and 0 bases from J, the gap between germline ends came to 13 bases. The CDR3 covers 17 residues. Written as DNA, the CDR3 is TGTGCCAGCAGTGAAGATAGCTCGGGGATAGCCAAAAACATTCAGTACTTC. It translates to CASSEDSSGIAKNIQYF.

On this clonotype itself: With a much larger clone just one base away, this may be a read error. This sequence joins TRBV5-1 and TRBJ2-3; D uncertain. V was cut by 4 bases and J by 3 bases, with 12 bases left in between. From germline, CDR1 is SGHRS and CDR2 YFSETQ. This CDR3 is 14 amino acids long. In nucleotides, the CDR3 is TGCGCCAGCAGCAGGACCCCCAGGACAGATACGCAGTATTTT. Residues: CASSRTPRTDTQYF.

The V call is TRBV30, the J call TRBJ2-3, with 9 bases lining up with TRBD1. The CDR3 is 13 residues long. The J segment lost 8 bases and the V segment lost 4 bases, leaving 7 bases of the junction unmatched. Per the germline V gene, CDR1 is GTSNPN and CDR2 is SVGIG (reference sequence). CDR3 sequence (DNA): TGTGCCTGGACGCAGGGGACAGGGCTTACGCAGTATTTT. This gives the protein CAWTQGTGLTQYF.

This clonotype was detected only a few times. The genes are TRBV19 and TRBJ2-3, with D unresolved. V was trimmed by 4 bases and J by 0 bases, leaving 8 bases between them. The germline CDR1 and CDR2 sequences are LNHDA and SQIVND (reference sequence). CDR3 length: 14 amino acids. The CDR3 bases are TGTGCCAGTAGTAGCGCGTCAAGCACAGATACGCAGTATTTT. It yields the protein CASSSASSTDTQYF.

The chain combines TRBV10-1 with TRBJ2-3, with D tentatively TRBD2 (5 bases). The CDR3 is 15 amino acids. CDR1 is WNHNN and CDR2 is SYGVQD in the germline V gene (reference sequence). Trimming took 0 bases from V and 0 from J, leaving 7 bases between them. This chain's CDR3 is CASSESWTSTDTQYF. CDR3 bases: TGCGCCAGCAGTGAGTCGTGGACTAGCACAGATACGCAGTATTTT.

This clonotype came up a few times. V and J are TRBV15 and TRBJ2-2, with 12 bases identical to TRBD1. Trimming at V came to 0 bases and at J to 5 bases, leaving 7 bases not matched to a gene. CDR3 length: 18 residues. Germline loops: CDR1 LNHNV, CDR2 YYDKDF (reference sequence). The chain's CDR3 is CATSRDRGTGGATGELFF. As DNA, the CDR3 is TGTGCCACCAGCAGAGATCGTGGGACAGGGGGCGCTACCGGGGAGCTGTTTTTT. Complete variable domain (other parts from reference TRBV15 and TRBJ2-2): DAMVIQNPRYQVTQFGKPVTLSCSQTLNHNVMYWYQQKSSQAPKLLFHYYDKDFNNEADTPDNFQSRRPNTSFCFLDIRSPGLGDTAMYLCATSRDRGTGGATGELFFGEGSRLTVL.

This clonotype was counted only a few times. The V gene is TRBV6-1, the J gene TRBJ2-2, with 7 bases lining up with TRBD1. CDR3 length equals 17 residues. The V gene's germline CDR1 is MNHNS and CDR2 SASEGT. V dropped 7 bases and J dropped 3; count of bases not matched to a gene: 14. The CDR3 protein is CASTEGAELVYTGELFF. CDR3 sequence (DNA): TGTGCCAGCACTGAGGGGGCGGAATTGGTGTACACCGGGGAGCTGTTTTTT.

This clonotype was counted at least ten times. The J gene is TRBJ1-2, the V gene TRBV20-1; D unclear. The V end lost 6 bases, the J end lost 0 bases, and 11 bases lay between the germline ends. The CDR3 is 13 amino acids. Germline loops: CDR1 DFQATT, CDR2 SNEGSKA (reference sequence). The CDR3 reads CSAVDGSNYGYTF. For the CDR3, the DNA is TGCAGTGCCGTGGACGGTTCTAACTATGGCTACACCTTC.